In this sample, the clone carrying this T cell receptor (beta chain) turned up a few times. The antigen remains unidentified. This record comes from a study of post-analysis software for immune sequencing data. For the study at large: Clinical courses comprised relapsing-remitting, secondary progressive and progressive-relapsing multiple sclerosis.

Study results and limitations: The study found significantly lower normalized Chao1 diversity in multiple sclerosis patients than in controls. Four or five TRBV segments (TRBV5-6, TRBV5-1 and TRBV20-1 among them) occurred more frequently in patients than in controls.

TCR beta cDNA libraries included unique molecular identifiers. TCRdb passed the PCR reads through MiXCR, listing each CDR3 protein once. The data show 700,000 to 800,000 distinct CDR3 sequences, roughly 30% seen once. CDR3 length equals 15 residues. CDR1 is DFQATT, CDR2 SNEGSKA, per germline (reference sequence). Trimming removed 5 bases at V and 1 base at J, with 15 bases between. The receptor was isolated from a girl between 10 and 17 years old with multiple sclerosis. The gene calls are TRBV20-1 and TRBJ2-1, with D perhaps matching TRBD2 (6 bases). Specimen: blood. This CDR3 reads CSARRLDGSYNEQFF. In nucleotides, the CDR3 is TGCAGTGCTCGGCGACTAGATGGATCCTACAATGAGCAGTTCTTC.